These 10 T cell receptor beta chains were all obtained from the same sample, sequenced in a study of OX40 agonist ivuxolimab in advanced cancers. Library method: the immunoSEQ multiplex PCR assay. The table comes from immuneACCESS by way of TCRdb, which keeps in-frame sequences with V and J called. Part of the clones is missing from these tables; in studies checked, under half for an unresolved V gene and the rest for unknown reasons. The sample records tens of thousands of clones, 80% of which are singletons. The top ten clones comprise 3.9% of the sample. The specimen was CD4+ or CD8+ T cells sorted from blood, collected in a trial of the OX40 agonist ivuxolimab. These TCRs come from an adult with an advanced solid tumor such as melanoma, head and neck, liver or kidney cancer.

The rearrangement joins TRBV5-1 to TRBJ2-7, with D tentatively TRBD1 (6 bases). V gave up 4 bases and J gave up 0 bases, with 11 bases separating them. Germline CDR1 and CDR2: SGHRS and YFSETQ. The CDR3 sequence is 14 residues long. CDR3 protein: CASSEQGHSYEQYF. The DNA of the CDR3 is TGCGCCAGCAGCGAACAGGGCCACTCCTACGAGCAGTACTTC.

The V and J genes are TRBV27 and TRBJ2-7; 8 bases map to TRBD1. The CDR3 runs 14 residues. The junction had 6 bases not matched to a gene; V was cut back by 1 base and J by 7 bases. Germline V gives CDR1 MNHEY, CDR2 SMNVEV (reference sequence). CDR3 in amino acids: CASSLWQGAGEQYF. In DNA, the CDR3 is TGTGCCAGCAGTTTATGGCAGGGGGCAGGGGAGCAGTACTTC.

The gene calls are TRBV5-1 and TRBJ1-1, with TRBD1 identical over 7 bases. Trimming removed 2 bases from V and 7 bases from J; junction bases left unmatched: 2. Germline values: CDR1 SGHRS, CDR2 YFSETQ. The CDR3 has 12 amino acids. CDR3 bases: TGCGCCAGCAGCTTCGGACAGGATGAAGCTTTCTTT. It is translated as CASSFGQDEAFF.

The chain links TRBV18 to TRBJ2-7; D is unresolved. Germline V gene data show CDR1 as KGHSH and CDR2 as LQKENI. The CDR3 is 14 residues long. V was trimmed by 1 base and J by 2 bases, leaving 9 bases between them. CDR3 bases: TGTGCCAGCTCACCACAAGGTTCTACCTACGAGCAGTACTTC. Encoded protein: CASSPQGSTYEQYF.

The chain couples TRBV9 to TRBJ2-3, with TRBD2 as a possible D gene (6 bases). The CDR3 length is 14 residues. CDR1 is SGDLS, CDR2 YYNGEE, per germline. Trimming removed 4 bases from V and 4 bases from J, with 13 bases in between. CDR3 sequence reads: CASSIIAEADTQYF. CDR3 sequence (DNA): TGTGCCAGCAGCATAATAGCGGAGGCAGATACGCAGTATTTT.

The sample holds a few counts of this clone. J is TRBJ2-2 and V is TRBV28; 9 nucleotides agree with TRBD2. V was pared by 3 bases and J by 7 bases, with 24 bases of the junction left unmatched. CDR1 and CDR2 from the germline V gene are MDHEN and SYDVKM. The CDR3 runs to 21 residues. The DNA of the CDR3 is TGTGCCAGCAGTTTTACTCGGGGCGGGAGGGCTAAAGTTCAAGGAATCGGGGAGCTGTTTTTT. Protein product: CASSFTRGGRAKVQGIGELFF.

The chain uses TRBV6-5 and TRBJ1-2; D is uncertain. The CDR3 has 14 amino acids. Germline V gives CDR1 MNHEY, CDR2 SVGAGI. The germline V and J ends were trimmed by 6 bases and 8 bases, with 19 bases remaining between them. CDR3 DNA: TGTGCCAGCAGATCTCCCGGGCCCCCGTACGGCTACACCTTC. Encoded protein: CASRSPGPPYGYTF.

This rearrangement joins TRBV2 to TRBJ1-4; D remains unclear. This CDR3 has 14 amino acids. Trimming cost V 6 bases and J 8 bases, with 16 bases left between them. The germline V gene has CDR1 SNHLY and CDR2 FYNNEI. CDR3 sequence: CASRLRHPEEKLFF. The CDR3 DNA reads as TGTGCCAGCAGATTGAGGCACCCAGAAGAAAAACTGTTTTTT.

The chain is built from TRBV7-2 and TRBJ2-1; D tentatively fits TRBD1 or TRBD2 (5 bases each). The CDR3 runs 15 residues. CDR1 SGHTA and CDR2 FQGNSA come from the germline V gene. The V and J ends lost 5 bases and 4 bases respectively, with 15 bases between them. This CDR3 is CASSLSGTVYNEQFF. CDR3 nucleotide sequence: TGTGCCAGCAGCCTGTCCGGGACGGTATACAATGAGCAGTTCTTC.

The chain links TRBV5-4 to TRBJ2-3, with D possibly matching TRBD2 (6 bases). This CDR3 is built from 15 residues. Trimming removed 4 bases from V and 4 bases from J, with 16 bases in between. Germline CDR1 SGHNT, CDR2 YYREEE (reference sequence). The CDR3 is CASSPPMDYSDTQYF. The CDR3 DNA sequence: TGTGCCAGCAGCCCGCCTATGGACTATTCAGATACGCAGTATTTT.